A selection of T cell receptor beta chains follows, all from one sample in a study of T cells in Graves' hyperthyroidism and ophthalmopathy. MiXCR, run by TCRdb on the multiplex PCR reads, gives a single entry per CDR3 protein. The table has a few hundred thousand distinct CDR3 sequences, about 20% seen once. The sequencing input was blood. All receptors come from a woman aged 50 to 60 with Graves' hyperthyroidism. Each CDR3 is given with its conserved first and last residue. The order of the fields is clone size, D gene, J gene, V gene, CDR3 length, CDR3 protein, CDR3 DNA. A D gene is named only where the DNA matches it firmly. Where a row states a size, it is once, few, many or the class of an expanded clone; other rows omit it.

NA,NA,TRBJ2-1,TRBV6-8,15,CAGSLLLCSYNEQFF,TGTGCCGGCAGTTTACTCCTCTGCTCCTACAATGAGCAGTTCTTC
few,NA,TRBJ1-6,TRBV5-1,13,CASRDPLGSPLHF,TGCGCCAGCAGGGACCCCCTGGGTTCACCCCTCCACTTT
NA,NA,TRBJ2-1,TRBV9,15,CASSVGTGTWNEQFF,TGTGCCAGCAGCGTAGGAACGGGGACGTGGAATGAGCAGTTCTTC
many,NA,TRBJ1-1,TRBV29-1,17,CSVEDPYRGALNTEAFF,TGCAGCGTTGAAGATCCTTATCGGGGGGCACTGAACACTGAAGCTTTCTTT
few,TRBD1,TRBJ1-4,TRBV20-1,15,CSAIPGQGAYEKLFF,TGCAGTGCTATACCGGGACAGGGGGCCTATGAAAAACTGTTTTTT
NA,NA,TRBJ1-1,TRBV6-1,13,CASRVGVRAEAFF,TGTGCCAGCAGGGTGGGGGTGAGGGCTGAAGCTTTCTTT
few,TRBD1,TRBJ1-1,TRBV20-1,14,CSARGSGGNTEAFF,TGCAGTGCTAGAGGGTCAGGGGGTAACACTGAAGCTTTCTTT
many,NA,TRBJ2-1,TRBV5-1,14,CASSLADPRDEQFF,TGCGCCAGCAGCTTGGCCGACCCACGGGATGAGCAGTTCTTC
NA,NA,TRBJ1-5,TRBV18,15,CASSPPLHSNQPQHF,TGTGCCAGCTCACCACCACTACATAGCAATCAGCCCCAGCATTTT
many,NA,TRBJ1-1,TRBV30,15,CAWSPSMGLNTEAFF,TGTGCCTGGAGTCCATCCATGGGTTTGAACACTGAAGCTTTCTTT
many,NA,TRBJ1-1,TRBV5-1,17,CASSPPTVGNSNTEAFF,TGCGCCAGCAGCCCCCCCACTGTGGGGAACAGTAACACTGAAGCTTTCTTT
few,NA,TRBJ2-2,TRBV7-2,13,CASSFPHSDGLFF,TGTGCCAGCAGCTTTCCCCACTCCGACGGGCTGTTTTTT
few,TRBD1,TRBJ2-2,TRBV5-1,15,CASSVGQQNTGELFF,TGCGCCAGCAGCGTGGGACAGCAGAACACCGGGGAGCTGTTTTTT
NA,TRBD1,TRBJ2-4,TRBV5-1,19,CASSLGDRGRLLAKNIQYF,TGCGCCAGCAGCTTGGGGGACAGGGGGCGACTTCTAGCCAAAAACATTCAGTACTTC
many,NA,TRBJ1-1,TRBV6-1,13,CASSTGMYTEAFF,TGTGCCAGCAGTACCGGGATGTACACTGAAGCTTTCTTT